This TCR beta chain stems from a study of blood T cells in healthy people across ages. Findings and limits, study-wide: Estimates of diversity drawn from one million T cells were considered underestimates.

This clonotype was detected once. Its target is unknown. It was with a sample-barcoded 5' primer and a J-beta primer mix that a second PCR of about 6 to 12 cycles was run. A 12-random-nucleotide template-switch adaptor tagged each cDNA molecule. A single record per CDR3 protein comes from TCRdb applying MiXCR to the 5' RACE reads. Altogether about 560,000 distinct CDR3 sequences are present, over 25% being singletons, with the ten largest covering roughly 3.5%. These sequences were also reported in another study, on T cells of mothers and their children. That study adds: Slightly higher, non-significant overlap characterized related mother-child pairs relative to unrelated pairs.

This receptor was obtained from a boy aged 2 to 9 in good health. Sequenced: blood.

The CDR3 nucleotides read TGTGCCAGCAGCCAAGTTAGCGCGAGAACCGGGGAGCTGTTTTTT. Translated: CASSQVSARTGELFF. The chain uses TRBV14 and TRBJ2-2; the D gene is possibly TRBD2 (5 bases). The V gene's germline CDR1 is SGHDN and CDR2 FVKESK. CDR3 length: 15 amino acids. V was trimmed by 1 base and J by 5 bases, leaving 11 bases between them.